This T cell receptor (beta chain) came from a study of a mutant IDH1 vaccine in newly diagnosed glioma. Whole-study context: Radiotherapy alone preceded vaccination by 4-6 weeks; alternatively, vaccination started with temozolomide cycles.

Produced via immunoSEQ multiplex PCR; TCRdb's table is partial and in-frame only. The sample has over 50,000 clones, over 60% seen once; the top ten hold 4.9%. Stated time point: week 47, end of study. The vaccine gave 300 ug of a 20-mer mutant IDH1 peptide subcutaneously per dose. The germline V gene encodes CDR1 SNHLY and CDR2 FYNNEI. V was clipped by 1 base and J by 3 bases, with 13 bases between them. This CDR3 is built from 15 residues. With regard to this clone: Its antigen is not identified.

The receptor comes from a woman aged 35 to 49 with glioma. Some clones in this sample may be carry-over from other donors' samples. J is TRBJ2-7 and V is TRBV2; tentative D call: TRBD2 (5 bases). The sample in question was PBMCs, obtained from a glioma patient whose treatment included an IDH1 peptide vaccine. Here the CDR3 DNA reads TGTGCCAGCAGTGAAGAGGGAGAGACGGTCTACGAGCAGTACTTC. As protein: CASSEEGETVYEQYF.